Presented here are 26 T cell receptor beta chains from one specimen sequenced in a study of Tregs in tolerant kidney transplant recipients. Related graft donors supplied nonmyeloablative bone marrow transplants, and mixed chimerism was transient. TCRdb's copy holds only in-frame clones and misses some; the assay was immunoSEQ multiplex PCR. The sample records tens of thousands of clones, over 85% being singletons. The sequences come from CD4+ T cells from blood (PBMCs), collected 12 months after the transplant. The receptor source for this set is a human patient who received a combined kidney and bone marrow transplant. The graft donor may have contributed some T cells.

This chain uses TRBV7-3 with TRBJ2-3; TRBD2 aligns across 12 bases. With 1 base clipped from V and 2 bases from J, the junction kept 10 bases outside the gene matches. This CDR3 contains 19 residues. Germline-derived CDR1 and CDR2 are SGHTA and FQGTGA. CDR3 DNA: TGTGCCAGCAGCTTAAAGGGTCTAGCGGGGGGGCGGGCCACAGATACGCAGTATTTT. It encodes CASSLKGLAGGRATDTQYF.

The V and J genes are TRBV19 and TRBJ2-2, with TRBD2 matching over 8 bases. V trimming: 1 base; J trimming: 1 base; junction bases outside the gene matches: 11. The CDR3 covers 19 residues. The germline V gene has CDR1 LNHDA and CDR2 SQIVND (reference sequence). The CDR3 is CASSIVGLGRTRNTGELFF. In DNA form, the CDR3 reads TGTGCCAGTAGTATAGTGGGACTAGGAAGAACCCGGAACACCGGGGAGCTGTTTTTT.

The V gene is TRBV4-1, the J gene TRBJ1-5, with TRBD1 identical over 11 bases. Germline V gene data show CDR1 as MGHRA and CDR2 as YSYEKL. The J segment lost 12 bases and the V segment lost 2 bases, leaving 24 bases of the junction unmatched. The CDR3 runs 20 residues. The CDR3 sequence: CASSQRVEDWDRGGQRVQHF. DNA of the CDR3: TGCGCCAGCAGCCAAAGAGTGGAAGACTGGGACAGGGGGGGGCAGAGGGTCCAGCATTTT.

The chain employs TRBV6-6 and TRBJ1-2, with TRBD1 matching over 8 bases. Germline CDR1 and CDR2: MNHNY and SVGAGI (reference sequence). This CDR3 spans 16 amino acids. Trimming at V came to 4 bases and at J to 2 bases, leaving 9 bases not matched to a gene. CDR3 residues: CASSFYRTGSNYGYTF. In DNA, the CDR3 is TGTGCCAGCAGTTTCTACAGGACAGGGAGCAACTATGGCTACACCTTC.

CDR3 bases: TGTGCCAGCAGCACCGGGACTAGCGGGAGCACAGATACGCAGTATTTT. This codes for CASSTGTSGSTDTQYF. The V gene is TRBV5-5, the J gene TRBJ2-3; 12 bases line up with TRBD2. Germline values: CDR1 SGHKS, CDR2 YYEKEE (reference sequence). The V segment lost 4 bases and the J segment 0 bases; nucleotides outside the gene matches: 3. This CDR3 has 16 residues.

This sequence joins TRBV10-2 and TRBJ1-2; 10 bases fit TRBD1. The CDR3 is made up of 13 amino acids. The V gene end was trimmed by 6 bases and the J gene end by 6 bases; junction bases not matched to a gene: 4. The germline V gene encodes CDR1 WSHSY and CDR2 SAAADI. CDR3 region: CASRPGQGDGYTF. Written as DNA, the CDR3 is TGCGCCAGCAGGCCCGGACAGGGGGATGGCTACACCTTC.

The chain is built from TRBV4-2 and TRBJ2-3, with TRBD2 as a possible D gene (5 bases). V was pared by 0 bases and J by 9 bases, with 10 bases between. Germline-derived CDR1 and CDR2 are LGHNA and YNFKEQ. CDR3 length: 13 residues. The chain's CDR3 is CASSQEGEGTQYF. The CDR3 DNA is TGTGCCAGCAGCCAAGAGGGAGAAGGGACGCAGTATTTT.

This clone occurred a few times. V gene TRBV19 combines with J gene TRBJ1-4; D unresolved. CDR3 length: 14 amino acids. CDR1 and CDR2 (germline): LNHDA, SQIVND (reference sequence). V was cut by 5 bases and J by 4 bases, with 11 bases left in between. The CDR3 reads CASSLERFNEKLFF. The CDR3 bases are TGTGCCAGTAGTCTGGAGAGATTTAATGAAAAACTGTTTTTT.

Concerning this clone itself: The DNA is omitted, as the CDR3 cannot be located on it reliably, and the CDR3 follows TCRdb's listing. The rearrangement uses TRBV28 and TRBJ1-2; TRBD1, as called in the table, went unchecked against the DNA. Germline V gives CDR1 MDHEN, CDR2 SYDVKM. With termini counted, the CDR3 has 14 amino acids. The CDR3 region is CASSSSFRGHGYTF.

The V gene is TRBV2, the J gene TRBJ2-5; unclear D gene. Per the germline V gene, CDR1 is SNHLY and CDR2 is FYNNEI. This CDR3 contains 12 residues. V was pared by 4 bases and J by 3 bases, with 6 bases between. CDR3 nucleotides: TGTGCCAGCAGTGTTACAGAAGAGACCCAGTACTTC. It translates to CASSVTEETQYF.

The chain carries TRBV5-6 and TRBJ2-5, with TRBD1 as a possible D gene (7 bases). This CDR3 has 12 residues. V dropped 5 bases and J dropped 9 bases, with 14 bases sitting between them. In germline, CDR1 is SGHDT, CDR2 YYEEEE. The CDR3 protein is CASSQGGTAQYF. CDR3 nucleotide sequence: TGTGCCAGCAGTCAGGGGGGAACGGCCCAGTACTTC. Variable domain in full (rest from reference TRBV5-6 and TRBJ2-5): DAGVTQSPTHLIKTRGQQVTLRCSPKSGHDTVSWYQQALGQGPQFIFQYYEEEERQRGNFPDRFSGHQFPNYSSELNVNALLLGDSALYLCASSQGGTAQYFGPGTRLLVL.

V gene TRBV6-1 combines with J gene TRBJ1-2; D call uncertain. The germline V gene has CDR1 MNHNS and CDR2 SASEGT. Trimming pared 0 bases from V and 3 bases from J, leaving 8 bases between. This CDR3 is built from 14 residues. CDR3 sequence (DNA): TGTGCCAGCAGTGAAGCGGCATCAGACTATGGCTACACCTTC. It is translated as CASSEAASDYGYTF.

The rearrangement links TRBV11-3 to TRBJ2-7; D unresolved. The CDR3 extends over 12 amino acids. Trimming left V 3 bases short and J 4 bases short, with 7 bases between. Germline V CDR1 and CDR2: SGHNT, YENEEA. This chain's CDR3 is CASSFRGYEQYF. The CDR3 DNA sequence: TGTGCCAGCAGCTTTAGAGGTTACGAGCAGTACTTC.

The V call is TRBV7-8, the J call TRBJ1-5; maybe TRBD1 (5 bases). V was clipped by 0 bases and J by 1 base, with 16 bases between them. This CDR3 has 18 amino acids. CDR1 is SGHVS and CDR2 is FQNEAQ in the germline V gene. CDR3 bases: TGTGCCAGCAGCTTAGCCGAGGGACTCATCCGAAGCAATCAGCCCCAGCATTTT. As protein: CASSLAEGLIRSNQPQHF.

The chain uses TRBV19 and TRBJ1-1; no reliable D call. The CDR3 has 14 residues. Germline CDR1 reads LNHDA; CDR2 reads SQIVND (reference sequence). V lost 3 bases and J lost 1, with 9 bases in between. Written as DNA, the CDR3 is TGTGCCAGTAGTATCCGGGGTTCGAACACTGAAGCTTTCTTT. Translated: CASSIRGSNTEAFF.

This clone has a handful of counts. The chain employs TRBV30 and TRBJ1-1; the match to TRBD1 covers 7 bases. The J segment lost 5 bases and the V segment lost 1 base, leaving 4 bases of the junction unmatched. The CDR3 spans 13 residues. Germline V gene lookup returns CDR1 GTSNPN and CDR2 SVGIG (reference sequence). The CDR3 nucleotides read TGTGCCTGGAGTGGTCAGGGGGTAACTGAAGCTTTCTTT. Translated, it gives CAWSGQGVTEAFF.

V is TRBV29-1 and J is TRBJ1-3; possible D gene TRBD1, 6 bases. Germline V lookup: CDR1 SQVTM, CDR2 ANQGSEA. The CDR3 sequence is 11 residues long. Trimming removed 5 bases from V and 8 bases from J, with 10 bases in between. The CDR3 region has the DNA TGCAGCGTTCGACAGGTTGACACCATATATTTT. This gives the protein CSVRQVDTIYF.

The V call is TRBV5-1, the J call TRBJ2-7; 9 bases match TRBD2. The J segment lost 6 bases and the V segment lost 0 bases, leaving 10 bases of the junction unmatched. CDR1 is SGHRS and CDR2 is YFSETQ in the germline V gene. The CDR3 loop spans 16 amino acids. As DNA, the CDR3 is TGCGCCAGCAGCTTGGCCGGGGTGCGGGAGGGCCGCGAGCAGTACTTC. It translates to CASSLAGVREGREQYF.

As regards this clone: The junction differs from germline at one of its ends, possibly a read error. The chain couples TRBV27 to TRBJ2-7; TRBD1 matches at 7 bases. The CDR3 totals 15 residues. The germline CDR1 and CDR2 sequences are MNHEY and SMNVEV (reference sequence). The CDR3 DNA follows: TGTGCCAGCAGATTATCCCAGACAGGGCTAGGGGAGCAGTACTTC. This codes for CASRLSQTGLGEQYF.

CDR3: CASRDRGRGAGELFF. For the CDR3, the DNA is TGTGCCAGTAGGGACAGGGGCCGAGGGGCCGGGGAGCTGTTTTTT. The chain has TRBV19 and TRBJ2-2, with 9 bases fitting TRBD1. CDR1 is LNHDA and CDR2 is SQIVND in the germline V gene (reference sequence). Trimming removed 6 bases from V and 6 bases from J; junction bases left unmatched: 8. The CDR3 loop spans 15 amino acids.

CDR3 sequence: CASSIYRANEQFF. In DNA, the CDR3 is TGTGCCAGTAGTATATACAGGGCGAATGAGCAGTTCTTC. This chain links TRBV19 with TRBJ2-1, with D possibly matching TRBD1 (6 bases). Germline lookup yields CDR1 LNHDA and CDR2 SQIVND (reference sequence). This CDR3 has 13 amino acids. With 2 bases removed from V and 7 bases from J, the gap between germline ends came to 9 bases.

V gene TRBV6-6 combines with J gene TRBJ1-5, with TRBD1 identical over 7 bases. Germline V gene data show CDR1 as MNHNY and CDR2 as SVGAGI (reference sequence). This CDR3 has 14 amino acids. The V gene end was trimmed by 2 bases and the J gene end by 3 bases; junction bases not matched to a gene: 1. CDR3 protein: CASSYDRVNQPQHF. The CDR3 DNA sequence: TGTGCCAGCAGTTACGACAGGGTCAATCAGCCCCAGCATTTT.

The chain couples TRBV28 to TRBJ2-3; 9 nucleotides agree with TRBD2. With 1 base clipped from V and 4 bases from J, the junction kept 3 bases outside the gene matches. The CDR3 covers 15 residues. CDR1 MDHEN and CDR2 SYDVKM come from the germline V gene. CDR3 sequence (DNA): TGTGCCAGCAGTTTATATGCGGGGGGGCCAGATACGCAGTATTTT. This encodes CASSLYAGGPDTQYF.

The chain recombines TRBV19 with TRBJ2-2; possibly TRBD2 for D (5 bases). CDR3 length: 18 residues. The V end was cut by 1 base, the J end by 0 bases, with 15 bases between. The germline V gene encodes CDR1 LNHDA and CDR2 SQIVND (reference sequence). In nucleotides, the CDR3 is TGTGCCAGTAGTATAGGATATCGGGGAGAGACGAACACCGGGGAGCTGTTTTTT. Its translation is CASSIGYRGETNTGELFF.

In the case of this clone: Other DNA sequences in the sample encode the same CDR3. This chain links TRBV2 with TRBJ1-6, with D possibly matching TRBD1 (6 bases). The CDR3 consists of 15 residues. Germline CDR1 and CDR2: SNHLY and FYNNEI. Trimming stripped 3 bases from V and 13 bases from J, with 19 bases between. The CDR3 sequence is CASSDLQGRASPLHF. The CDR3 DNA reads as TGTGCCAGCAGTGACCTTCAGGGGCGTGCCTCCCCCCTCCACTTT.

The J gene is TRBJ2-1, the V gene TRBV9; a weak D match, TRBD2 (6 bases). Per the germline V gene, CDR1 is SGDLS and CDR2 is YYNGEE. Trimming removed 0 bases from V and 4 bases from J, with 14 bases in between. This CDR3 comprises 16 residues. Here the CDR3 DNA reads TGTGCCAGCAGCGTAGCTTTCGGGAGCGGGTACAATGAGCAGTTCTTC. The encoded protein is CASSVAFGSGYNEQFF.